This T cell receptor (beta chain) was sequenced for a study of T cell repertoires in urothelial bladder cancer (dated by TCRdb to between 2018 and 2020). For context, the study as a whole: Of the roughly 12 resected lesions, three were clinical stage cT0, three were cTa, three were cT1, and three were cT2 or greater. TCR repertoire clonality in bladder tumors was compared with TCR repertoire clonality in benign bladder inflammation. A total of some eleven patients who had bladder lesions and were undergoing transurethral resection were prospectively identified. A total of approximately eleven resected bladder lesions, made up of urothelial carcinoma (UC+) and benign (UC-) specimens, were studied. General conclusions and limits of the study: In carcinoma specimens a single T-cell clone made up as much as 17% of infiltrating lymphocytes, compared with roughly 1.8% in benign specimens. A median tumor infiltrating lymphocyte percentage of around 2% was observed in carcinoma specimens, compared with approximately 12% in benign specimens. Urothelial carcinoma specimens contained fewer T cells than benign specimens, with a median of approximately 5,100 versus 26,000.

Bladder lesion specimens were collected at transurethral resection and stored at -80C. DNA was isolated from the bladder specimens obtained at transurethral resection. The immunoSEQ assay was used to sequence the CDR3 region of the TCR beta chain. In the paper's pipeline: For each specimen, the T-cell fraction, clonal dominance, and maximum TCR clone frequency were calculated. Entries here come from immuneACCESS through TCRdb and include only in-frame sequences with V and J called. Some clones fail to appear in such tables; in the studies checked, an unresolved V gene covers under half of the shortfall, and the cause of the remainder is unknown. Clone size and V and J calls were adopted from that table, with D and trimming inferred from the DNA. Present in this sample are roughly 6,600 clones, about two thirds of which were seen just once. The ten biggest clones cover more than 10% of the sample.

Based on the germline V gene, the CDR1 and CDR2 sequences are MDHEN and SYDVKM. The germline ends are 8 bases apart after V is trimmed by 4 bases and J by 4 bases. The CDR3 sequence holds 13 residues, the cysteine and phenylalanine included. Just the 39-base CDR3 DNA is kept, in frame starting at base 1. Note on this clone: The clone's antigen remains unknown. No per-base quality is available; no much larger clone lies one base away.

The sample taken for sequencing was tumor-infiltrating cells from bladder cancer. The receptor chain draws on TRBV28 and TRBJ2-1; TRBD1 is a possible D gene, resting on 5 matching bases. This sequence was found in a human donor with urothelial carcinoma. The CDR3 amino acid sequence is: CASSSQGYNEQFF. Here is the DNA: TGTGCCAGCAGTTCCCAGGGATACAATGAGCAGTTCTTC. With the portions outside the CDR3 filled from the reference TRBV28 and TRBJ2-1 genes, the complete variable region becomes DVKVTQSSRYLVKRTGEKVFLECVQDMDHENMFWYRQDPGLGLRLIYFSYDVKMKEKGDIPEGYSVSREKKERFSLILESASTNQTSMYLCASSSQGYNEQFFGPGTRLTVL.